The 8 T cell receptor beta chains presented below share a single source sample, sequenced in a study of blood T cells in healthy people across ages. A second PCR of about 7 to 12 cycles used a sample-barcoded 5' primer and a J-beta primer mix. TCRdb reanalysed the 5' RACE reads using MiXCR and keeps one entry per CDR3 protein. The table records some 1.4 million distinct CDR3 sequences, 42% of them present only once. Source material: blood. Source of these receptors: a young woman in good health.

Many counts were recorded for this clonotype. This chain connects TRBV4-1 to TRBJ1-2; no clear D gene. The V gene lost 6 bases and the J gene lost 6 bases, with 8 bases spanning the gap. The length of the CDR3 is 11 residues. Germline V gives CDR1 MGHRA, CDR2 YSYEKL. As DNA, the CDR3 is TGCGCCAGCAGTTTAGAAAATGGCTACACCTTC. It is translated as CASSLENGYTF.

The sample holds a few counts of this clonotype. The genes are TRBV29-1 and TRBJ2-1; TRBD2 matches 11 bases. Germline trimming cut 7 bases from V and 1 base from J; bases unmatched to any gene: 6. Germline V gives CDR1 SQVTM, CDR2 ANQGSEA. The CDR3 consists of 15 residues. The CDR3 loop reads CSAQTSGVSYNEQFF. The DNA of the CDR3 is TGCAGCGCCCAGACTAGCGGGGTTTCCTACAATGAGCAGTTCTTC.

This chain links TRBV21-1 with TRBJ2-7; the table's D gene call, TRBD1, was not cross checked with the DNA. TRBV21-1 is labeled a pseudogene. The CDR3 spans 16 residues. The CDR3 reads CASRHVRTVPSYEQYF. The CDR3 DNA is TGTGCCAGCAGACACGTCCGGACCGTCCCCTCCTACGAGCAGTACTTC.

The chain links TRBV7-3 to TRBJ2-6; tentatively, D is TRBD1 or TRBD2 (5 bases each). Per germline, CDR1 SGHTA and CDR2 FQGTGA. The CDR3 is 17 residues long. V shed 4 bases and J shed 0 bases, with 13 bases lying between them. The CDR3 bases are TGTGCCAGCAGCTCGCCGGGACCGAGCTCTGGGGCCAACGTCCTGACTTTC. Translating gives CASSSPGPSSGANVLTF.

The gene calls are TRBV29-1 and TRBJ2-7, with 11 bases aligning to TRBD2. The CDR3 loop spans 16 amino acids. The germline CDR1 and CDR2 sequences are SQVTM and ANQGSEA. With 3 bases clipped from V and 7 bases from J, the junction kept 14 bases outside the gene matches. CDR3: CSVDGTSGVSYNEQYF. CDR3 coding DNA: TGCAGCGTTGATGGGACTAGCGGTGTCTCCTACAATGAGCAGTACTTC.

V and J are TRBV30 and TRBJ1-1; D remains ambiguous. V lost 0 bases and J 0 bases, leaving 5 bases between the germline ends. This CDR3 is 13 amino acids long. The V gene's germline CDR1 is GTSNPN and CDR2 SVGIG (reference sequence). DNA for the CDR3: TGTGCCTGGAGTGTTTCCCTGAACACTGAAGCTTTCTTT. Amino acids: CAWSVSLNTEAFF.

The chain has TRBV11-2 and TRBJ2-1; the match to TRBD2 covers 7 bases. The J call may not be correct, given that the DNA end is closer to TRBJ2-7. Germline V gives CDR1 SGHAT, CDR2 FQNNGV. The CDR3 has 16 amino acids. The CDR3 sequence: CASSLDVSGVYNEQYF. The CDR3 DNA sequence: TGTGCCAGCAGCTTAGATGTCAGCGGGGTGTACAATGAGCAGTACTTC.

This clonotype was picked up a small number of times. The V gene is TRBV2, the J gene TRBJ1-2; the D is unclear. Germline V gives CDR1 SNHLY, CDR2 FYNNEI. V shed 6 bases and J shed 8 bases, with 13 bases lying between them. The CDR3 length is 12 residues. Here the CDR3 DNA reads TGTGCCAGCAGCGGACTTGATGAAGGCTACACCTTC. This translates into CASSGLDEGYTF.